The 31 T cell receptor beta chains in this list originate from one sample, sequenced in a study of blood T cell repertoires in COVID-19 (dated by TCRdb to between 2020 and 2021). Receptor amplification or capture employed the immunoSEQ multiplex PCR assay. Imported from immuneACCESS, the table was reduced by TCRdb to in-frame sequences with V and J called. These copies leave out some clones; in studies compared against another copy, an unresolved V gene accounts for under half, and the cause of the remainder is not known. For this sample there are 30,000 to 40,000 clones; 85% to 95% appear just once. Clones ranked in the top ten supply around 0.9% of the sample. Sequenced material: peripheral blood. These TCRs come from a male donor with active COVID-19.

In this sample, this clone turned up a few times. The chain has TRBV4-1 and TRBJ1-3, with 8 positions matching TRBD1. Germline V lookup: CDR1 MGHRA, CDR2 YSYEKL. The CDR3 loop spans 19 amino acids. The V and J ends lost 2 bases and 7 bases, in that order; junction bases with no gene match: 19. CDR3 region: CASSQSIYGPGGPGNTIYF. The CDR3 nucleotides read TGCGCCAGCAGCCAATCAATCTACGGGCCAGGGGGCCCCGGGAACACCATATATTTT.

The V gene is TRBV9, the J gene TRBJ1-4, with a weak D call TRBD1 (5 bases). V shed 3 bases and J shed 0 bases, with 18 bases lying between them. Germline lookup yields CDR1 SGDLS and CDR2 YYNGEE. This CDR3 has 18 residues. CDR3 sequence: CASSEDLMGPTTNEKLFF. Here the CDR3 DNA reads TGTGCCAGCAGCGAAGATTTAATGGGGCCCACAACTAATGAAAAACTGTTTTTT.

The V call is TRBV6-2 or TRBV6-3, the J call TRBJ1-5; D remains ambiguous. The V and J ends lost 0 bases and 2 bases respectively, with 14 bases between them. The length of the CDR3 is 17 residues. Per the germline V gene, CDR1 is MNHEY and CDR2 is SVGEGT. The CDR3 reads CASSYSNPQVRNQPQHF. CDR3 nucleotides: TGTGCCAGCAGTTACTCTAACCCGCAGGTACGCAATCAGCCCCAGCATTTT.

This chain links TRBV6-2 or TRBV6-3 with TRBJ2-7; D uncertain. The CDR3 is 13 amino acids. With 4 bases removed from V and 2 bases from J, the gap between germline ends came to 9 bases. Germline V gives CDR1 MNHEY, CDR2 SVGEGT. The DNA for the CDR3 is TGTGCCAGCAGTTGGAACAGAGCCTACGAGCAGTACTTC. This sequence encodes CASSWNRAYEQYF.

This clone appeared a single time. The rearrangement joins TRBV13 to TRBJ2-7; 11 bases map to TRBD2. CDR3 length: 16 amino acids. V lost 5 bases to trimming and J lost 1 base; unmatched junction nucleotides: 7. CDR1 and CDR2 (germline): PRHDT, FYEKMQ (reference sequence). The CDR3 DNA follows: TGTGCCAGCAGCCCTCCGACTAGCGGGGTTTCCTACGAGCAGTACTTC. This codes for CASSPPTSGVSYEQYF.

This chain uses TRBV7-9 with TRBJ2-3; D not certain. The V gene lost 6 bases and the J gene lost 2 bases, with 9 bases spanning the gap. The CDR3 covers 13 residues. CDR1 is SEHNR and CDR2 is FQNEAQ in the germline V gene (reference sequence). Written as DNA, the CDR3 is TGTGCCAGCAGTGGCAGTAACACAGATACGCAGTATTTT. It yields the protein CASSGSNTDTQYF.

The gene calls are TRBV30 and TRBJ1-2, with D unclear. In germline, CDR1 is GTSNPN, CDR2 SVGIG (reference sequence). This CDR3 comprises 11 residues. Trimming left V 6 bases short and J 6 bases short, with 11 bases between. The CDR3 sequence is CACQSGNGYTF. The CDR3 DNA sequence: TGTGCCTGCCAGTCAGGAAATGGCTACACCTTC.

The CDR3, as DNA: TGTGCCACCAGCTTCGGAACGGGACAGATGGCAGATACGCAGTATTTT. Encoded protein: CATSFGTGQMADTQYF. J is TRBJ2-3 and V is TRBV15; 7 bases align to TRBD1. CDR3 length equals 16 residues. The J segment lost 4 bases and the V segment lost 5 bases, leaving 12 bases of the junction unmatched. Germline V gene data show CDR1 as LNHNV and CDR2 as YYDKDF (reference sequence).

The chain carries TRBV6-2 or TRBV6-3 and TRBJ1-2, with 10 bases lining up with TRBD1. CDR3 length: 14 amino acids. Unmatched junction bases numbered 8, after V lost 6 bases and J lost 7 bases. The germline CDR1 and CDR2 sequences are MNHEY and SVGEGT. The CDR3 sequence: CASRYTGTGVGYTF. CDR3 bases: TGTGCCAGCAGATACACCGGGACAGGGGTTGGCTACACCTTC.

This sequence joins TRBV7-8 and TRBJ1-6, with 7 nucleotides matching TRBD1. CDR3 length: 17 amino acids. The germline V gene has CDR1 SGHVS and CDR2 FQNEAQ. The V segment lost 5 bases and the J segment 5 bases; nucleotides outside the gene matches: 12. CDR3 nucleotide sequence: TGTGCCAGCAGCCATTTGAAGGGGGCGAGTAATAATTCACCCCTCCACTTT. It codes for CASSHLKGASNNSPLHF.

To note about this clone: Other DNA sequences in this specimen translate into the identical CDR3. CDR3 sequence reads: CASSLAGRGETQYF. CDR3 coding DNA: TGTGCCAGCAGCTTAGCCGGGCGGGGAGAGACCCAGTACTTC. The chain is built from TRBV7-2 and TRBJ2-5; TRBD2 might be the D (6 bases). CDR1 is SGHTA and CDR2 is FQGNSA in the germline V gene. The CDR3 runs 14 residues. Trimming took 0 bases from V and 4 from J, leaving 9 bases between them.

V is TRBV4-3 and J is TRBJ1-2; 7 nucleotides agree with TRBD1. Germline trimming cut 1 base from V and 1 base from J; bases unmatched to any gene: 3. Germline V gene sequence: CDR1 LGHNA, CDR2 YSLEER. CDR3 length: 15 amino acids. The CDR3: CASSQVAGGNYGYTF. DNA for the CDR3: TGCGCCAGCAGCCAAGTGGCAGGGGGTAACTATGGCTACACCTTC.

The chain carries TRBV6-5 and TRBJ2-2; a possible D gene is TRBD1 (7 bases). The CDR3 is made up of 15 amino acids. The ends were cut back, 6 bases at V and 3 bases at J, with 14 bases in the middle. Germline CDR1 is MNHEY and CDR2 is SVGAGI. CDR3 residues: CASRVSGGHTGELFF. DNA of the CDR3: TGTGCCAGCAGAGTCTCAGGGGGGCACACCGGGGAGCTGTTTTTT.

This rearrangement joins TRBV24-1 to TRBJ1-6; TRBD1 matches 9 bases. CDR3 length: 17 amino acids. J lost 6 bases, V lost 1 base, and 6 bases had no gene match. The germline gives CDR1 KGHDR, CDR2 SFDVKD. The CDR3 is CATSDFRTGDTNSPLHF. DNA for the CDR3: TGTGCCACCAGTGATTTTAGGACAGGGGATACTAATTCACCCCTCCACTTT.

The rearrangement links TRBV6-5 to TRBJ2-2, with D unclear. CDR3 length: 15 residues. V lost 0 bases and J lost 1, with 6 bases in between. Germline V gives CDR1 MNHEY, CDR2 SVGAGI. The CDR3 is CASSYSRVNTGELFF. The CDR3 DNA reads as TGTGCCAGCAGTTACTCCCGAGTGAACACCGGGGAGCTGTTTTTT.

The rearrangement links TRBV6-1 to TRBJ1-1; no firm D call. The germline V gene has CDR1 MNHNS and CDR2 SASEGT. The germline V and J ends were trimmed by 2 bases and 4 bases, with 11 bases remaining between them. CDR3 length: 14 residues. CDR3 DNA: TGTGCCAGCAGTGAATTCACTGTCGGCACTGAAGCTTTCTTT. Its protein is CASSEFTVGTEAFF.

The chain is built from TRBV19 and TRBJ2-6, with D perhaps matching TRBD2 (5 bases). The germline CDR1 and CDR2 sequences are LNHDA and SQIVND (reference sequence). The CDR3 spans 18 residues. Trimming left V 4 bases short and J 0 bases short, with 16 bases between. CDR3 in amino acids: CASSTPGITSSGANVLTF. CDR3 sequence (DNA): TGTGCCAGTAGTACCCCGGGGATAACCTCCTCTGGGGCCAACGTCCTGACTTTC.

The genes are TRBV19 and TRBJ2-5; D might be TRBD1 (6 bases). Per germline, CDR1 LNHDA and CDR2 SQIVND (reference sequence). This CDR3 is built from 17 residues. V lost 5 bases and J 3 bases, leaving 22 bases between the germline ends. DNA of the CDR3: TGTGCCAGTAGTCTCCTGCAGGGGACACCTAGCAAAGAGACCCAGTACTTC. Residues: CASSLLQGTPSKETQYF.

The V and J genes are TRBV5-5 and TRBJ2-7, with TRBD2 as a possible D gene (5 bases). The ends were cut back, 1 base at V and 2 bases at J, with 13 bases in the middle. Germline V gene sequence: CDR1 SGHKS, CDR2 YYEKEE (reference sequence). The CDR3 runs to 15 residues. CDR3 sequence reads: CASSLSGEGTYEQYF. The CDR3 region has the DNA TGTGCCAGCAGCTTGTCCGGGGAAGGAACCTACGAGCAGTACTTC.

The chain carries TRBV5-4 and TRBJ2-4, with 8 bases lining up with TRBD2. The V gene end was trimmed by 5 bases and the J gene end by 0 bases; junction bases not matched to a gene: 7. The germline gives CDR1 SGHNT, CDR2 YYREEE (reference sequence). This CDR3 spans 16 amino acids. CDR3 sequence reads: CASSRILAEAKNIQYF. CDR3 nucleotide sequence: TGTGCCAGCAGTCGGATACTAGCGGAAGCCAAAAACATTCAGTACTTC.

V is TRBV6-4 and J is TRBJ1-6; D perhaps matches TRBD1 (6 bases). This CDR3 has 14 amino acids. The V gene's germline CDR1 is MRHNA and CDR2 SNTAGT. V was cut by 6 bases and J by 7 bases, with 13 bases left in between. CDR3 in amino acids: CASRLTGANSPLHF. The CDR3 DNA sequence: TGTGCCAGCAGGCTGACAGGCGCCAATTCACCCCTCCACTTT.

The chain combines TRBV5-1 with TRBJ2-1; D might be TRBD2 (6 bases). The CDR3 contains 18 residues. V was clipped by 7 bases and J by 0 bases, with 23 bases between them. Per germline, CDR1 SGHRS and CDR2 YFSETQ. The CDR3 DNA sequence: TGCGCCAGCTCGCGGGTTGGGGGGACCCTTAGCTCCTACAATGAGCAGTTCTTC. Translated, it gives CASSRVGGTLSSYNEQFF.

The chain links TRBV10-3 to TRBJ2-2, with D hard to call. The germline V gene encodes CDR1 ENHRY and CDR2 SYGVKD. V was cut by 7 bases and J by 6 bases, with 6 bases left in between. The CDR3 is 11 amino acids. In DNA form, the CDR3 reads TGTGCCATCACCTCGGCCGGGGAGCTGTTTTTT. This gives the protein CAITSAGELFF.

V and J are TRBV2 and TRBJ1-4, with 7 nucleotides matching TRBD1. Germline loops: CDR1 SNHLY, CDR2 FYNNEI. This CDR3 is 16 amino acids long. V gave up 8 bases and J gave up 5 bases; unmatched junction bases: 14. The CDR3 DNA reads TGTGCCAGCTATTATAGAAGGGGGCGGGTGAATGAAAAACTGTTTTTT. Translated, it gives CASYYRRGRVNEKLFF.

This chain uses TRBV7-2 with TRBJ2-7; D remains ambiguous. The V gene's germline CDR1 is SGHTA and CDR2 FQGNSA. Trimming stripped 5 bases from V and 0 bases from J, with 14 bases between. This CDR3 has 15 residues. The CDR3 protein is CASSPSVLYSYEQYF. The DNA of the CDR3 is TGTGCCAGCAGCCCCAGTGTACTATACTCCTACGAGCAGTACTTC. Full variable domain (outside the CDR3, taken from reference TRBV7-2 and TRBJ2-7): GAGVSQSPSNKVTEKGKDVELRCDPISGHTALYWYRQSLGQGLEFLIYFQGNSAPDKSGLPSDRFSAERTGGSVSTLTIQRTQQEDSAVYLCASSPSVLYSYEQYFGPGTRLTVT.

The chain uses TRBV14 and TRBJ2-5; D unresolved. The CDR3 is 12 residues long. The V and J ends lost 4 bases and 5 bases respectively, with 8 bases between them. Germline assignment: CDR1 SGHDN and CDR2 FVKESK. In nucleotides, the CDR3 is TGTGCCAGCAGCCCCTTTTCGGAGACCCAGTACTTC. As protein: CASSPFSETQYF.

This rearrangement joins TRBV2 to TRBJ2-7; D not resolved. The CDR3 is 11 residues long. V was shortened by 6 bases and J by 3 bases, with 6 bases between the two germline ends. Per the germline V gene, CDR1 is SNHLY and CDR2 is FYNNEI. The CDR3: CASRQVYEQYF. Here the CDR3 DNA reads TGTGCCAGCAGACAAGTCTACGAGCAGTACTTC.

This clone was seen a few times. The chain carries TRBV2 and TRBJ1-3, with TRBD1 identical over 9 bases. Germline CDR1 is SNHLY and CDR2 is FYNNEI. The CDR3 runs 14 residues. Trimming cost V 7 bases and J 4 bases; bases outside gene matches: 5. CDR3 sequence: CASKTDRGGNTIYF. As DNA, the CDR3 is TGTGCCAGCAAAACGGACAGGGGAGGAAACACCATATATTTT.

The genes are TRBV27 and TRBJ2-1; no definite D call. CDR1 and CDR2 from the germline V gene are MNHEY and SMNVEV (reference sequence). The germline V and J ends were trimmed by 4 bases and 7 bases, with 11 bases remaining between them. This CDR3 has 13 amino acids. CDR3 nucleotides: TGTGCCAGCAGTTCCACGGAGACTAATGAGCAGTTCTTC. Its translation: CASSSTETNEQFF.

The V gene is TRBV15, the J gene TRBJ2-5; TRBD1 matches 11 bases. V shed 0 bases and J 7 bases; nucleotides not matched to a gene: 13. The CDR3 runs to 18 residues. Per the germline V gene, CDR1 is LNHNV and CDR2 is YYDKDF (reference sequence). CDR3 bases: TGTGCCACCAGCAGAGAAGGGCTTTGGGACAGGGGGACGCGGACCCAGTACTTC. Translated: CATSREGLWDRGTRTQYF.

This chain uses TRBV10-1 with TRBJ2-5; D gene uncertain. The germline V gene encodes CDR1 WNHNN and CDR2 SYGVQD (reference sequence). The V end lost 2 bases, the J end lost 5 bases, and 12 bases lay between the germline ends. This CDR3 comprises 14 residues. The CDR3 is CASSENPDMETQYF. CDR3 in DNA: TGCGCCAGCAGTGAGAACCCAGATATGGAGACCCAGTACTTC.